The present T cell receptor beta chain was sequenced within a study of T cell responses to AZD1222 COVID-19 vaccine. Repertoires were generated with immunoSEQ multiplex PCR, while TCRdb's copy carries only in-frame clones and drops some. The table has more than 140,000 clones, just over 90% seen once. This CDR3 comprises 12 residues. Trimming removed 2 bases from V and 8 bases from J, with 6 bases in between. Study findings and constraints: At study baseline, merely six AZD1222 recipients were seropositive. Breadth and depth of Spike-specific TCRs rose after two AZD1222 doses.

Of note for this clone: Antigen specificity is unknown.

The receptor's source is an adult in good health. This chain connects TRBV12-3 or TRBV12-4 to TRBJ2-2; D gene ambiguous. Sequenced material: peripheral blood, taken on day 0 of MenACWY control vaccination. This CDR3 is CASSLPRGELFF. The DNA for the CDR3 is TGTGCCAGCAGTTTACCCCGGGGGGAGCTGTTTTTT.